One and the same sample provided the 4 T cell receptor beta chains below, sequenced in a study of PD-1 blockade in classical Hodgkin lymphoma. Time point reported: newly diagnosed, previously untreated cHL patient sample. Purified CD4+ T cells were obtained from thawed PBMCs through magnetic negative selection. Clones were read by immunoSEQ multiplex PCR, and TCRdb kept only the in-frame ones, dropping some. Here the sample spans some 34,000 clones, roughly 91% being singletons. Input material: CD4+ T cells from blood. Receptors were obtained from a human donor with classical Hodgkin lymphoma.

For the CDR3, the DNA is TGTGCCAGCAGCGTAGCTGCAGGGGCGAAGAACACTGAAGCTTTCTTT. This encodes CASSVAAGAKNTEAFF. The rearrangement uses TRBV9 and TRBJ1-1; a weak D match, TRBD1 (6 bases). Looked up from germline, CDR1 is SGDLS and CDR2 is YYNGEE. V lost 0 bases to trimming and J lost 1 base, with 13 bases between them. The length of the CDR3 is 16 residues.

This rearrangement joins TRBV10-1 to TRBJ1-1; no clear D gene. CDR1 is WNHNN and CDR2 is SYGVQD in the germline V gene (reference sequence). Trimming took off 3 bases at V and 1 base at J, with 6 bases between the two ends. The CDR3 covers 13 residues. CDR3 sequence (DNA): TGCGCCAGCAGTGACCAGGCGAACACTGAAGCTTTCTTT. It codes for CASSDQANTEAFF.

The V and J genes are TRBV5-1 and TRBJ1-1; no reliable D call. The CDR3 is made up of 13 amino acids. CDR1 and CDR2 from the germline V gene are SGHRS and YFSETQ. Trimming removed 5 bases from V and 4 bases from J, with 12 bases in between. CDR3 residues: CASSGPLGTEAFF. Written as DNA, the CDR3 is TGCGCCAGCAGTGGTCCCCTAGGCACTGAAGCTTTCTTT.

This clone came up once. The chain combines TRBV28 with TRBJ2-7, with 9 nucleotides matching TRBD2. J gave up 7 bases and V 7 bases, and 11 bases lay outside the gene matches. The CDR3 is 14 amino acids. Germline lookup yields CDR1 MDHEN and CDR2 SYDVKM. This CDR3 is CASTRAGGPGEQYF. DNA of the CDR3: TGTGCCAGCACGCGAGCGGGGGGTCCTGGGGAGCAGTACTTC.